This T cell receptor beta chain was retrieved from a study of blood T cell repertoires in COVID-19. As for the study in general: Acute and convalescent COVID-19 specimens originated in the United States, Italy and Spain. Nucleic acid was either cDNA or gDNA, and it came from T cells, B-cell-depleted T cells, or PBMCs.

This CDR3 spans 13 amino acids. Losses at the gene ends were 6 bases for V and 1 base for J; bases not matched to a gene: 2. Germline CDR1 is MRHNA and CDR2 is SNTAGT. This clone appeared once. Original analysis: Researchers report that nucleated cell counts were estimated from reference gene primer amplification. Measured with immunoSEQ multiplex PCR; TCRdb has only the in-frame clones, and not every one. V and J calls and clone size follow that table, whereas D and trimming were derived from the DNA. The table shows over 100,000 clones, with over 80% occurring only once. Sequencing was carried out using peripheral blood. This sequence originates from a woman aged 60-75 years with acute or convalescent COVID-19. The J gene is TRBJ1-1, the V gene TRBV6-4, with TRBD1 identical over 7 bases. CDR3 sequence: CASRGTANTEAFF. CDR3 coding DNA: TGTGCCAGCAGGGGGACAGCGAACACTGAAGCTTTCTTT.